A single sample gave rise to the 11 T cell receptor beta chains below, sequenced in a study of shared clonotypes between healthy human individuals. Method: immunoSEQ multiplex PCR; TCRdb's copy keeps in-frame clones and lacks some. Here the sample spans about half a million clones, approximately 79% being singletons. Sequencing input: PBMCs. The source of these receptors is a woman between 35 and 50 years old in good health. Some clones in this sample may be carry-over from other donors' samples.

The chain joins TRBV5-1 to TRBJ1-2; TRBD1 agrees at 7 bases. The CDR3 extends over 15 amino acids. CDR1 SGHRS and CDR2 YFSETQ come from the germline V gene. V shed 0 bases and J 4 bases; nucleotides not matched to a gene: 6. DNA for the CDR3: TGCGCCAGCAGCTTGGGCCGACAGGGCCTCTATGGCTACACCTTC. Translated: CASSLGRQGLYGYTF.

The chain employs TRBV7-2 and TRBJ2-7; maybe TRBD2 (5 bases). This CDR3 has 14 residues. The V and J ends lost 7 bases and 0 bases respectively, with 13 bases between them. CDR1 and CDR2 (germline): SGHTA, FQGNSA. Here the CDR3 DNA reads TGTGCCAGCACCCCCTTGACTACCTCCTACGAGCAGTACTTC. Translating it yields CASTPLTTSYEQYF.

The rearrangement uses TRBV27 and TRBJ2-1; weak D call: TRBD2 (5 bases). This CDR3 region has 16 residues. The germline V and J ends were trimmed by 5 bases and 5 bases, with 19 bases remaining between them. Per germline, CDR1 MNHEY and CDR2 SMNVEV (reference sequence). CDR3 region: CASSVLAGGLNNEQFF. The CDR3 region has the DNA TGTGCCAGCAGTGTACTGGCTGGCGGGCTAAACAATGAGCAGTTCTTC.

The rearrangement links TRBV7-3 to TRBJ2-1; 12 bases map to TRBD2. V shed 0 bases and J 7 bases; nucleotides not matched to a gene: 7. The CDR3 is 17 amino acids. Germline V lookup: CDR1 SGHTA, CDR2 FQGTGA. The CDR3 loop reads CASSLTALAGGVNEQFF. The CDR3 region has the DNA TGTGCCAGCAGCTTAACAGCCCTAGCGGGAGGGGTTAATGAGCAGTTCTTC.

J is TRBJ1-2 and V is TRBV28, with D unresolved. From germline, CDR1 is MDHEN and CDR2 SYDVKM. The CDR3 sequence is 13 residues long. The ends were cut back, 3 bases at V and 1 base at J, with 6 bases in the middle. The CDR3 bases are TGTGCCAGCAGTTTTCGGGATAACTATGGCTACACCTTC. Protein sequence: CASSFRDNYGYTF.

The chain recombines TRBV7-2 with TRBJ2-7; D is ambiguous. Germline CDR1 reads SGHTA; CDR2 reads FQGNSA. V lost 5 bases and J 0 bases, leaving 14 bases between the germline ends. The CDR3 is 15 residues long. The CDR3 sequence is CASSHETISSYEQYF. The CDR3 DNA reads as TGTGCCAGCAGCCATGAGACGATCAGCTCCTACGAGCAGTACTTC.

V is TRBV5-6 and J is TRBJ2-1; 7 bases map to TRBD2. J gave up 4 bases and V 0 bases, and 4 bases lay outside the gene matches. This CDR3 is built from 15 residues. Germline CDR1 SGHDT, CDR2 YYEEEE. DNA for the CDR3: TGTGCCAGCAGCTTGGGCGGGAGAAGGTACAATGAGCAGTTCTTC. It specifies CASSLGGRRYNEQFF.

This clone has more than one count but fewer than ten. This chain's CDR3 is CASSRTGTDPYEQYF. The CDR3 DNA is TGTGCCAGCAGTCGTACCGGGACAGACCCCTACGAGCAGTACTTC. V usage is TRBV6-5 and J usage is TRBJ2-7, with TRBD1 identical over 7 bases. From germline, CDR1 is MNHEY and CDR2 SVGAGI. Trimming cost V 5 bases and J 2 bases; bases outside gene matches: 9. The CDR3 is made up of 15 amino acids.

This clone was observed once. The chain links TRBV19 to TRBJ1-4; 7 nucleotides agree with TRBD1. From germline, CDR1 is LNHDA and CDR2 SQIVND (reference sequence). The CDR3 runs 14 residues. V was clipped by 4 bases and J by 5 bases; unmatched bases: 4. This CDR3 reads CASSTPGQNEKLFF. In DNA, the CDR3 is TGTGCCAGTAGTACTCCGGGACAGAATGAAAAACTGTTTTTT.

The chain recombines TRBV5-8 with TRBJ2-5; 9 nucleotides match TRBD1. Germline V lookup: CDR1 SGHTS, CDR2 YDEGEE. The CDR3 spans 14 residues. V dropped 7 bases and J dropped 3; count of bases not matched to a gene: 7. The CDR3 DNA reads TGTGCCAGCCGTTGGCGGACAGGGGAAGAGACCCAGTACTTC. Translation: CASRWRTGEETQYF.

The chain couples TRBV6-1 to TRBJ2-3; tentatively, D is TRBD1 or TRBD2 (5 bases each). The CDR3 is made up of 15 amino acids. V lost 2 bases, J lost 4 bases, and 13 bases lay in between. Germline loops: CDR1 MNHNS, CDR2 SASEGT. The CDR3 loop reads CASSERPGRADTQYF. The CDR3 region has the DNA TGTGCCAGCAGTGAACGTCCAGGGCGGGCAGATACGCAGTATTTT.